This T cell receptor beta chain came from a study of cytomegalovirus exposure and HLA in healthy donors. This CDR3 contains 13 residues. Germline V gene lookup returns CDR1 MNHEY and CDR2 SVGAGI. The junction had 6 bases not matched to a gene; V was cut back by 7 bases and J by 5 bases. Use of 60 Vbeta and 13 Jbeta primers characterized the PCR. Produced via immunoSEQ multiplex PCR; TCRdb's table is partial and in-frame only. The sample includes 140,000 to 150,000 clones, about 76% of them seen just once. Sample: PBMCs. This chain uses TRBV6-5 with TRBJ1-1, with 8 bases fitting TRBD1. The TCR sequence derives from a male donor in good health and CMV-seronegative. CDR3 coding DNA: TGTGCCAGCACCCAGGGGGCAAGAACTGAAGCTTTCTTT. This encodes CASTQGARTEAFF.